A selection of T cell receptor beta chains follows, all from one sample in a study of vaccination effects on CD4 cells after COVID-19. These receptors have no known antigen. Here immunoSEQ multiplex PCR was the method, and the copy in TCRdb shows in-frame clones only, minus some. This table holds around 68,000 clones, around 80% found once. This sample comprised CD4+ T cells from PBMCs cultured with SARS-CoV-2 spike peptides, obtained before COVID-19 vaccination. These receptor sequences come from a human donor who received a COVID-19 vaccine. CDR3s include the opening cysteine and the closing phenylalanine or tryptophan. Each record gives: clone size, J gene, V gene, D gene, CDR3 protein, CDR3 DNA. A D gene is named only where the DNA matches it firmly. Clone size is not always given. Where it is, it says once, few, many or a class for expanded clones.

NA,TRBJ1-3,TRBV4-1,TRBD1,CASSPGQGSGNTIYF,TGCGCCAGCTCACCGGGACAGGGTTCTGGAAACACCATATATTTT
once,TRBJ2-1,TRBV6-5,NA,CASTGRDEQFF,TGTGCCAGCACAGGGCGCGATGAGCAGTTCTTC
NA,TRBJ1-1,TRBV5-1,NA,CASTEFGRNTEAFF,TGCGCCAGCACCGAATTCGGACGGAACACTGAAGCTTTCTTT
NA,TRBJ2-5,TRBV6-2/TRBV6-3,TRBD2,CASGPFSGGLQETQYF,TGTGCCAGCGGCCCCTTTAGCGGGGGCCTCCAAGAGACCCAGTACTTC
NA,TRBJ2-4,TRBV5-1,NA,CASSRPEGNIQYF,TGCGCCAGCAGCCGACCGGAAGGGAACATTCAGTACTTC
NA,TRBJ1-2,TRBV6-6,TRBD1,CASSYSGQINYGYTF,TGTGCCAGCAGTTATTCGGGACAGATTAACTATGGCTACACCTTC
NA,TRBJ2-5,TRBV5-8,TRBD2,CASSSDVGTSGETQYF,TGTGCCAGCAGCTCCGATGTCGGGACTAGCGGGGAGACCCAGTACTTC
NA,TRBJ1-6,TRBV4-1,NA,CASSRAVTGNSPLHF,TGCGCCAGCAGCCGCGCCGTCACAGGGAATTCACCCCTCCACTTT
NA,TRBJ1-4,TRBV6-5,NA,CASRAPGLPDEKLFF,TGTGCCAGCAGAGCGCCGGGACTTCCTGATGAAAAACTGTTTTTT
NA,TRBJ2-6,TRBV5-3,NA,CARSPGTEFFSGANVLTF,TGTGCCAGAAGTCCCGGGACGGAATTTTTCTCTGGGGCCAACGTCCTGACTTTC
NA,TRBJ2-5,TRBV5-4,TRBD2,CASFLGGVAGGYQETQYF,TGTGCCAGCTTTCTCGGGGGAGTAGCGGGGGGGTACCAAGAGACCCAGTACTTC
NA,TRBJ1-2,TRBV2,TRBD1,CASRLDRDRGIVGTF,TGTGCCAGCAGACTCGACCGGGACAGGGGGATAGTGGGCACCTTC
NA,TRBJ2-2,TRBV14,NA,CASSRQGTNTGELFF,TGTGCCAGCAGCCGGCAGGGGACGAACACCGGGGAGCTGTTTTTT
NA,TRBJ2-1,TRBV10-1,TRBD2,CASSDSGGSNEQFF,TGCGCCAGCAGTGACAGCGGGGGGTCGAATGAGCAGTTCTTC
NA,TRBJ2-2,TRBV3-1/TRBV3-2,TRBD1,CASSSRDRVPGELFF,TGTGCCAGCAGCTCCCGGGACAGGGTACCCGGGGAGCTGTTTTTT
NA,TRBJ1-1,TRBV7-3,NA,CASSLEQGRTEAFF,TGTGCCAGCAGCTTAGAGCAGGGACGCACTGAAGCTTTCTTT
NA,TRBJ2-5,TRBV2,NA,CAVRKTVNQETQYF,TGTGCCGTCAGAAAGACGGTGAACCAAGAGACCCAGTACTTC
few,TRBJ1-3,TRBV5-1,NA,CASSPWTGVSGRNTIYF,TGCGCCAGCAGTCCCTGGACCGGGGTTAGCGGGCGAAACACCATATATTTT
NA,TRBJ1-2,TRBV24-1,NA,CATSDPGRGHYGYTF,TGTGCCACCAGTGATCCGGGACGGGGCCACTATGGCTACACCTTC
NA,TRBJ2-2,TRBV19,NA,CASRSPVGGNTGELFF,TGTGCCAGTAGATCTCCCGTTGGGGGGAACACCGGGGAGCTGTTTTTT
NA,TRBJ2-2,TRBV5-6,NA,CASSFRSGAGELFF,TGTGCCAGCAGCTTTCGGTCGGGGGCTGGGGAGCTGTTTTTT
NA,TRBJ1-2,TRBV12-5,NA,CASSGSGYGYTF,TGTGCTAGTTCCGGAAGCGGCTATGGCTACACCTTC
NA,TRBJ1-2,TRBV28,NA,CASSPGQARASGYTF,TGTGCCAGCAGCCCCGGGCAGGCAAGAGCGAGTGGCTACACCTTC
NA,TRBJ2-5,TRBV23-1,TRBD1,CANRGQPPRRQETQYF,TGCGCCAACAGGGGACAGCCCCCGCGACGACAAGAGACCCAGTACTTC
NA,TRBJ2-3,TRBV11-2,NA,CASSSDRAPRPDTQYF,TGTGCCAGCAGCTCCGACCGGGCCCCAAGGCCAGATACGCAGTATTTT
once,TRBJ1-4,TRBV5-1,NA,CASSLGTTNEKLFF,TGCGCCAGCAGCTTGGGAACAACTAATGAAAAACTGTTTTTT
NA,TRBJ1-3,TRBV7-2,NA,CASSLIRGSGNTIYF,TGTGCCAGCAGCCTAATCAGGGGCTCTGGAAACACCATATATTTT
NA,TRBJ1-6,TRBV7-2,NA,CASSSGFGSPLHF,TGTGCCAGCAGCTCCGGTTTCGGTTCACCCCTCCACTTT
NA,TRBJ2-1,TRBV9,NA,CASTQGGSYNEQFF,TGTGCCAGCACCCAGGGGGGCTCCTACAATGAGCAGTTCTTC
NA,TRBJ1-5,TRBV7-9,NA,CASSSTGNQPQHF,TGTGCCAGCAGCTCTACAGGGAACCAGCCCCAGCATTTT
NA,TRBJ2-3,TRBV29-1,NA,CSVVNYTDTQYF,TGCAGCGTTGTTAATTACACAGATACGCAGTATTTT
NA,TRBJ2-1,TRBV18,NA,CASSLRSGFVNEQFF,TGTGCCAGCTCACTTAGATCCGGGTTTGTCAATGAGCAGTTCTTC
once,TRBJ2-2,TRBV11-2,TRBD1,CASSGTGTTGELFF,TGTGCCAGCAGCGGGACAGGGACCACCGGGGAGCTGTTTTTT
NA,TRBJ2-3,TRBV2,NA,CASSVGGNTDTQYF,TGTGCCAGCAGTGTCGGGGGAAACACAGATACGCAGTATTTT
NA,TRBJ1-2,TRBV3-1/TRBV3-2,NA,CASSRAGLGYTF,TGTGCCAGCAGCCGAGCGGGTCTGGGCTACACCTTC
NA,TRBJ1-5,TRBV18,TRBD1,CASSPQGARQPQHF,TGTGCCAGCTCACCACAGGGGGCACGGCAGCCCCAGCATTTT
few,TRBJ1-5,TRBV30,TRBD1,CAWSHRDRGFQPQHF,TGTGCCTGGAGCCACCGGGACAGGGGTTTCCAGCCCCAGCATTTT
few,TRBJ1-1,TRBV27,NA,CASSLRSGRSDTEAFF,TGTGCCAGCAGTTTACGTAGTGGGAGGTCGGACACTGAAGCTTTCTTT
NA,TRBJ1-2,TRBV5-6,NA,CASSLNLLSNYGYTF,TGTGCCAGCAGCCTGAATTTGCTTTCTAACTATGGCTACACCTTC
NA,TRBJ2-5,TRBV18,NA,CASSPMGQQQETQYF,TGTGCCAGCTCACCAATGGGCCAGCAACAAGAGACCCAGTACTTC
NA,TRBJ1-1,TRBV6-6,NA,CASSFGGTEAFF,TGTGCCAGCAGTTTCGGGGGCACTGAAGCTTTCTTT
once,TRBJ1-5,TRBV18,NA,CASSSVELVNQPQHF,TGTGCCAGCTCATCGGTCGAGTTGGTTAATCAGCCCCAGCATTTT
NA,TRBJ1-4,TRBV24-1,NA,CATSDRTDVLFF,TGTGCCACCAGTGACCGGACGGACGTACTGTTTTTT
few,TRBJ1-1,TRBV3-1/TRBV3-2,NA,CASSHIGGHTEAFF,TGTGCCAGCAGCCATATAGGGGGGCACACTGAAGCTTTCTTT
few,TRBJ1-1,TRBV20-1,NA,CSWRLGEAFF,TGCAGTTGGAGGTTGGGTGAAGCTTTCTTT
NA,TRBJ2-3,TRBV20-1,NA,CSARGTDTQYF,TGCAGTGCTAGGGGGACAGATACGCAGTATTTT